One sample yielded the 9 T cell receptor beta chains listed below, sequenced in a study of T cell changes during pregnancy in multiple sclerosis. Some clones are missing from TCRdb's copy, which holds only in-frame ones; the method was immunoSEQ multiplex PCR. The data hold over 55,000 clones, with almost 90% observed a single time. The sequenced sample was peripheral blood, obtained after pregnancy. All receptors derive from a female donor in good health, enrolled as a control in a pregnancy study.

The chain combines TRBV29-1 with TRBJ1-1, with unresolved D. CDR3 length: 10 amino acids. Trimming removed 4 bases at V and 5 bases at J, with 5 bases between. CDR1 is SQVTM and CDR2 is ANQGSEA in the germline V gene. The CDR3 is CSVVGTEAFF. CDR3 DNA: TGCAGCGTTGTCGGTACTGAAGCTTTCTTT. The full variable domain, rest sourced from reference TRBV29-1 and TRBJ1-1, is SAVISQKPSRDICQRGTSLTIQCQVDSQVTMMFWYRQQPGQSLTLIATANQGSEATYESGFVIDKFPISRPNLTFSTLTVSNMSPEDSSIYLCSVVGTEAFFGQGTRLTVV.

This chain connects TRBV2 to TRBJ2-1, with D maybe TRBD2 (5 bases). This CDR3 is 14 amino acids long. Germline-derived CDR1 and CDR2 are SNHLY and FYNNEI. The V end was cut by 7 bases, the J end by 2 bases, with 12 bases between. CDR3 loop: CASIARTAYNEQFF. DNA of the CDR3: TGTGCCAGCATTGCCAGGACTGCCTACAATGAGCAGTTCTTC. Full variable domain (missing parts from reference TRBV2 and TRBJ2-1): EPEVTQTPSHQVTQMGQEVILRCVPISNHLYFYWYRQILGQKVEFLVSFYNNEISEKSEIFDDQFSVERPDGSNFTLKIRSTKLEDSAMYFCASIARTAYNEQFFGPGTRLTVL.

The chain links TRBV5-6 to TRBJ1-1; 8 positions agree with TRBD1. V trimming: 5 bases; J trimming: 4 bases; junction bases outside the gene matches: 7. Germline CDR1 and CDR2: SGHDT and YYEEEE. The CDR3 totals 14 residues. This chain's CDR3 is CASSRRTGTTEAFF. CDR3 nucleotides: TGTGCCAGCAGTCGGAGGACAGGGACCACTGAAGCTTTCTTT.

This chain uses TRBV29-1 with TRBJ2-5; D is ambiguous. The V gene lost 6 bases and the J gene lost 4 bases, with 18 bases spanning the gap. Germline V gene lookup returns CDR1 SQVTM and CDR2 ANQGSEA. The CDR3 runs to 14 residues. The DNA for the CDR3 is TGCAGCGTCGTCGACTCCAGAGTTGTAGAGACCCAGTACTTC. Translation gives CSVVDSRVVETQYF.

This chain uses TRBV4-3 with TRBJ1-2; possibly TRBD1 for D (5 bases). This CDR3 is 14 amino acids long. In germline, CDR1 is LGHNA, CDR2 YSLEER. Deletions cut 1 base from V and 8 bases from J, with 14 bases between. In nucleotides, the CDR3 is TGCGCCAGCAGCCAAGCTGTGGGGCCGGACGGCTACACCTTC. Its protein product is CASSQAVGPDGYTF.

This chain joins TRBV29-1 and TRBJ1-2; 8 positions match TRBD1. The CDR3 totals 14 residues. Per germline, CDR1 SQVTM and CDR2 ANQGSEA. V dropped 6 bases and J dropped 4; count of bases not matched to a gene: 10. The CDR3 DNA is TGCAGCGTCGAGGGACAGGCAAATGTCTATGGCTACACCTTC. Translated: CSVEGQANVYGYTF.

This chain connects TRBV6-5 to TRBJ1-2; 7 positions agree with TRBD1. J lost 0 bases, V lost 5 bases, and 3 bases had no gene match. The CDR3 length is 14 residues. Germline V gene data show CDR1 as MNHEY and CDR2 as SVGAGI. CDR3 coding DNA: TGTGCCAGCAGTACAGGGGATGCTAACTATGGCTACACCTTC. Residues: CASSTGDANYGYTF.

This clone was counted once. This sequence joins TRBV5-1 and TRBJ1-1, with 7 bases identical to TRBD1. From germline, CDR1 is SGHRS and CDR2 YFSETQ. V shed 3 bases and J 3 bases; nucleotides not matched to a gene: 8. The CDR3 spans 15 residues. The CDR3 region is CASSSPTGMYTEAFF. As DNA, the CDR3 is TGCGCCAGCAGCTCCCCGACAGGGATGTACACTGAAGCTTTCTTT. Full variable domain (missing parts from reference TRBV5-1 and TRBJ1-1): KAGVTQTPRYLIKTRGQQVTLSCSPISGHRSVSWYQQTPGQGLQFLFEYFSETQRNKGNFPGRFSGRQFSNSRSEMNVSTLELGDSALYLCASSSPTGMYTEAFFGQGTRLTVV.

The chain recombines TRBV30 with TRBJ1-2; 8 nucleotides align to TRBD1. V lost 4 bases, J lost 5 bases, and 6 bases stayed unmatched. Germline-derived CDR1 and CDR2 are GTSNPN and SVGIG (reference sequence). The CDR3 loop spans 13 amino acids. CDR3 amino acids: CAWTLDRGYGYTF. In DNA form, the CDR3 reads TGTGCCTGGACGCTCGACAGGGGATATGGCTACACCTTC.